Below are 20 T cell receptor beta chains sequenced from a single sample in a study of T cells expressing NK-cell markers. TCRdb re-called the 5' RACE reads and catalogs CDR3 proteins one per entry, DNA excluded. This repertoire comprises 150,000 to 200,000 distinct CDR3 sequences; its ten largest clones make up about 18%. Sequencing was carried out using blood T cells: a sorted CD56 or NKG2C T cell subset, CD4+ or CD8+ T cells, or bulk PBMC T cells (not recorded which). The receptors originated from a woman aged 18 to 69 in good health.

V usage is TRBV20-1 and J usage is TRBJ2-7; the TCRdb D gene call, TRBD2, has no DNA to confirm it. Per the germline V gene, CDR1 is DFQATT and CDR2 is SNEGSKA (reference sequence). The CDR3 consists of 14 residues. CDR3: CSANSGGLSYEQYF.

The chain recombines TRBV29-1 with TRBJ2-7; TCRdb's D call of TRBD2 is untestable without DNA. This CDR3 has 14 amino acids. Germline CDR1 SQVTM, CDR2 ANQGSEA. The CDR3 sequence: CSVDVAGVGLEQYF.

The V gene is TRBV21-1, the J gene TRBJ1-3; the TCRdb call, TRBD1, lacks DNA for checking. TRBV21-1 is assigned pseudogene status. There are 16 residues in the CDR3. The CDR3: CASTRGAMPSGNTIYF.

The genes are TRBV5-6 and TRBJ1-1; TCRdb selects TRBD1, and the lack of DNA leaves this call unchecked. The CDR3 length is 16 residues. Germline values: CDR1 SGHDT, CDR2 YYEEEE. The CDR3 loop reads CASSLLVWGARTEAFF.

CDR3 protein: CASSLAPKGTDTQYF. J is TRBJ2-3 and V is TRBV5-1. Germline values: CDR1 SGHRS, CDR2 YFSETQ. The CDR3 consists of 15 residues.

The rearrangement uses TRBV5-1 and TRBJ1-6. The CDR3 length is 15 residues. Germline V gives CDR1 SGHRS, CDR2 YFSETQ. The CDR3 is CASSLDSPIYSPLHF.

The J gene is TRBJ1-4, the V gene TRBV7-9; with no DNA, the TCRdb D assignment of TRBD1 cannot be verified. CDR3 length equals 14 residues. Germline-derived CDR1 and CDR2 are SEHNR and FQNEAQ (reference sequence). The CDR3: CASSERGQDEKLFF.

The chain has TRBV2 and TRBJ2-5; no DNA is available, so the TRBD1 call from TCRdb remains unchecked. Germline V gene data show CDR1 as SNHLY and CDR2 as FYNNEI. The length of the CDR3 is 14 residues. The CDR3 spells CASSDRGSGETQYF.

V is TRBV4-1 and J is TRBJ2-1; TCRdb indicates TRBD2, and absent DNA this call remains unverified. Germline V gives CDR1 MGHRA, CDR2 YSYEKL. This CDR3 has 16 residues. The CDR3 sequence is CASSQFGLAGYNEQFF.

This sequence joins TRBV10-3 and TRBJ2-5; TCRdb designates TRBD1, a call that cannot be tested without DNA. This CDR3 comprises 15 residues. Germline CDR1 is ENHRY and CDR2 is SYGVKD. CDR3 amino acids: CAISETGGLGETQYF.

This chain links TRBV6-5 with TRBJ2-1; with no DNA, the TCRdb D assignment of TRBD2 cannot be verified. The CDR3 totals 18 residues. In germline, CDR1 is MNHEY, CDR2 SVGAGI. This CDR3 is CASSYEGLAGEEDNEQFF.

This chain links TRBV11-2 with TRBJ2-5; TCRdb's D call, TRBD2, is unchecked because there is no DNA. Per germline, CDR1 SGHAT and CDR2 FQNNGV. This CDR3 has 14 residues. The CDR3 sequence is CASRSGLEDETQYF.

CDR3 residues: CSATGTGWRDTQYF. V and J are TRBV20-1 and TRBJ2-3; TCRdb returns TRBD1, unconfirmable since there is no DNA. Germline assignment: CDR1 DFQATT and CDR2 SNEGSKA (reference sequence). This CDR3 has 14 residues.

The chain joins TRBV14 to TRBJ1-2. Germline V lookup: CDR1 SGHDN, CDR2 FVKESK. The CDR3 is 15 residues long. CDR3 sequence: CASSPAVWRKYGYTF.

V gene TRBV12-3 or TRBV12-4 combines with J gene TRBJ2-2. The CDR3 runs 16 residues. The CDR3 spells CASSLVSLHSTGELFF.

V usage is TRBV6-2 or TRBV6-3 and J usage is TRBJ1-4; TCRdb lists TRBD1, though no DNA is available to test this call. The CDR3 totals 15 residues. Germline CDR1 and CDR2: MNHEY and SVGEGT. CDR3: CASTPGRGQNEKLFF.

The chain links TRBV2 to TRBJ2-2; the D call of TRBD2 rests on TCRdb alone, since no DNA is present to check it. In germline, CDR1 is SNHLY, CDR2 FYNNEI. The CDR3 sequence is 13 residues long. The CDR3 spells CASSVSGSGELFF.

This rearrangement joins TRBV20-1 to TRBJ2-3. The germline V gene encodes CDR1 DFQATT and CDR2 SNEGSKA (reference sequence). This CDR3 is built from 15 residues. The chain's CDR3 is CSARNALAATDTQYF.

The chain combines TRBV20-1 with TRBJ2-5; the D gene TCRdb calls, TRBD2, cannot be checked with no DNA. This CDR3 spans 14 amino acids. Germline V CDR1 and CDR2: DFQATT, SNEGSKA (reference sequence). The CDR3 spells CSASDSGGQETQYF.

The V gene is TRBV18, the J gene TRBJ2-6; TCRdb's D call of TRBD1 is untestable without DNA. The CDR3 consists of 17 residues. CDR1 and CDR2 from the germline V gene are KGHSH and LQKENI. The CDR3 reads CASSPGGRNSGANVLTF.